Shown below are 13 T cell receptor beta chains from a single sample sequenced in a study of identical twins. TCRdb analysed the 5' RACE reads with MiXCR anew, one entry per CDR3 protein. The data contain some 600,000 distinct CDR3 sequences, around 7.5% of them seen just once; the ten biggest clones take up about 1.6%. This same sample was also taken into another study, of yellow fever vaccine responses in identical twins.

The sequenced material came from PBMCs. The receptor set was obtained from a woman in her late teens or twenties in good health.

V is TRBV28 and J is TRBJ2-6; 8 bases map to TRBD1. Germline loops: CDR1 MDHEN, CDR2 SYDVKM. J was trimmed by 1 base and V by 8 bases; bases with no gene match: 10. The CDR3 length is 17 residues. The CDR3 protein is CASSPGQAMSGANVLTF. CDR3 nucleotides: TGTGCCAGCTCACCGGGACAGGCGATGTCTGGGGCCAACGTCCTGACTTTC.

The chain joins TRBV7-8 to TRBJ2-7; no firm D call. The CDR3 is 15 amino acids. CDR1 and CDR2 (germline): SGHVS, FQNEAQ. Between the trimmed V and J ends, which lost 5 bases and 1 base, there was a span of 15 bases. The CDR3 coding sequence is TGTGCCAGCAGCACCCGTCTCAGCCGTTCCTACGAGCAGTACGTC. It is translated as CASSTRLSRSYEQYV.

At least ten counts were recorded for this clonotype. V gene TRBV7-9 combines with J gene TRBJ2-3, with D possibly matching TRBD2 (6 bases). Germline CDR1 SEHNR, CDR2 FQNEAQ (reference sequence). This CDR3 has 16 amino acids. Trimming removed 2 bases at V and 2 bases at J, with 14 bases between. This CDR3 is CASSLTPGSATDTQYF. CDR3 in DNA: TGTGCCAGCAGCTTAACCCCCGGGAGCGCCACAGATACGCAGTATTTT.

This clonotype was counted at least ten times. The J gene is TRBJ1-2, the V gene TRBV11-3; 7 bases agree with TRBD1. The length of the CDR3 is 13 residues. Trimming cost V 6 bases and J 5 bases; bases outside gene matches: 6. CDR1 is SGHNT, CDR2 YENEEA, per germline. CDR3 protein: CASSPTGQYGYTF. CDR3 sequence (DNA): TGTGCCAGCAGTCCCACGGGACAGTATGGCTACACCTTC. The whole variable domain, filled in from reference TRBV11-3 and TRBJ1-2, reads EAGVVQSPRYKIIEKKQPVAFWCNPISGHNTLYWYLQNLGQGPELLIRYENEEAVDDSQLPKDRFSAERLKGVDSTLKIQPAELGDSAVYLCASSPTGQYGYTFGSGTRLTVV.

About this clonotype itself: The junction shows a germline mismatch at one end, possibly a read error. V is TRBV11-2 and J is TRBJ2-2, with D perhaps TRBD1 (6 bases). Germline V CDR1 and CDR2: SGHAT, FQNNGV. This CDR3 spans 14 amino acids. CDR3 DNA sequence: TGTGCCAGCAGCTCATACAGGGAAGCCGGGGAGCCGTTTTTT. It yields the protein CASSSYREAGEPFF.

This clonotype showed up just a few times. The rearrangement links TRBV6-1 to TRBJ1-6, with no clear D. The CDR3 runs to 14 residues. The germline V gene encodes CDR1 MNHNS and CDR2 SASEGT. V was shortened by 7 bases and J by 7 bases, with 14 bases between the two germline ends. The CDR3 here is CASTAHWGNSPLHF. In DNA, the CDR3 is TGTGCCAGCACCGCGCATTGGGGAAATTCACCCCTCCACTTT.

This clonotype was seen at least ten times. The chain uses TRBV20-1 and TRBJ1-1; 7 bases are a match to TRBD1. V dropped 3 bases and J dropped 2; count of bases not matched to a gene: 12. Germline V CDR1 and CDR2: DFQATT, SNEGSKA (reference sequence). The CDR3 runs to 16 residues. The CDR3 DNA reads as TGCAGTGCTAGGGCCACCCCGGGACAGAGAAACACTGAAGCTTTCTTT. As protein: CSARATPGQRNTEAFF.

This clonotype showed up just a few times. The J gene is TRBJ1-1, the V gene TRBV20-1; D is undetermined. V dropped 0 bases and J dropped 7 bases, with 6 bases sitting between them. Germline CDR1 and CDR2: DFQATT and SNEGSKA (reference sequence). This CDR3 comprises 11 residues. The CDR3, as DNA: TGCAGTGCTAGAGATCTTCGTGAAGCTTTCTTT. This codes for CSARDLREAFF.

The chain carries TRBV6-2 or TRBV6-3 and TRBJ1-5; 7 bases agree with TRBD1. CDR1 is MNHEY and CDR2 is SVGEGT in the germline V gene. The CDR3 has 18 residues. Trimming removed 1 base from V and 6 bases from J; junction bases left unmatched: 15. CDR3 in DNA: TGTGCCAGCAGTTACTACAGGGGCCAGGGGAAATTATCTCAGCCCCAGCATTTT. This sequence encodes CASSYYRGQGKLSQPQHF.

This clonotype was observed a handful of times. This sequence joins TRBV18 and TRBJ2-1; maybe TRBD2 (5 bases). The ends were cut back, 2 bases at V and 7 bases at J, with 12 bases in the middle. This CDR3 is 14 amino acids long. Per the germline V gene, CDR1 is KGHSH and CDR2 is LQKENI. The CDR3 here is CASSPVPLGNEQFF. The CDR3 DNA sequence: TGTGCCAGCTCACCAGTCCCACTAGGTAATGAGCAGTTCTTC.

The V gene is TRBV10-3, the J gene TRBJ2-7; D is undetermined. There are 13 residues in the CDR3. CDR1 is ENHRY, CDR2 SYGVKD, per germline. The V and J ends lost 10 bases and 0 bases respectively, with 13 bases between them. The CDR3 nucleotides are TGTGCCACCTCCAAGTTGAGCTCCTACGAGCAGTACTTC. This sequence encodes CATSKLSSYEQYF.

This clonotype was seen ten or more times. This chain connects TRBV12-3 or TRBV12-4 to TRBJ1-2; D not certain. This CDR3 is built from 13 residues. Trimming removed 2 bases from V and 2 bases from J, with 6 bases in between. For the CDR3, the DNA is TGTGCCAGCAGTTTAATGAGGAACTATGGCTACACCTTC. It specifies CASSLMRNYGYTF.

The chain carries TRBV5-6 and TRBJ2-2; 11 bases agree with TRBD2. This CDR3 contains 17 residues. Unmatched junction bases numbered 11, after V lost 4 bases and J lost 6 bases. Per the germline V gene, CDR1 is SGHDT and CDR2 is YYEEEE. The CDR3 DNA sequence: TGTGCCAGCAGCCAAACACTAGCGGGAGATCTTCCCGGGGAGCTGTTTTTT. Amino acid sequence: CASSQTLAGDLPGELFF.